This TCR beta chain was identified in a study of OX40 agonist ivuxolimab in advanced cancers. CDR1 is MNHEY, CDR2 SMNVEV, per germline (reference sequence). This CDR3 spans 14 amino acids. Trimming pared 3 bases from V and 5 bases from J, leaving 13 bases between. Data came from immunoSEQ multiplex PCR; TCRdb stores just in-frame clones and leaves some out. The sample lists 70,000 or so clones, approximately 90% seen once, with 6% to 8% in the top ten. The chain links TRBV27 to TRBJ2-5; unclear D gene. Sequencing was performed on CD4+ or CD8+ T cells sorted from blood, taken in a trial of the OX40 agonist ivuxolimab. The origin of this receptor is an adult with an advanced solid tumor such as melanoma, head and neck, liver or kidney cancer. For the CDR3, the DNA is TGTGCCAGCAGTTTCGGCACATATGGGGAGACCCAGTACTTC. It specifies CASSFGTYGETQYF.